The clone carrying this TCR beta chain turned up a few times. Its antigen is unknown. This sample was included in a study of CD8 T cells in ankylosing spondylitis. The CDR3 has 14 residues. V was shortened by 5 bases and J by 6 bases, with 16 bases between the two germline ends. Broader study findings: Fewer than ten highly homologous variants made up a TCR beta motif that seemed to typify ankylosing spondylitis blood.

TCRdb re-analysed the 5' RACE reads in MiXCR, keeping a single row per CDR3 protein. Found here are 650,000 to 800,000 distinct CDR3 sequences, around 19% of them singletons; the top ten hold under 20%. Specimen: blood, either unsorted or a sorted T cell fraction (not recorded which). The clonotype comes from a male donor with ankylosing spondylitis. The chain carries TRBV12-3 or TRBV12-4 and TRBJ1-2; D gene uncertain. The CDR3 DNA follows: TGTGCCAGCAGTGCTAATAAAATCGTGAATGGCTACACCTTC. It encodes CASSANKIVNGYTF.